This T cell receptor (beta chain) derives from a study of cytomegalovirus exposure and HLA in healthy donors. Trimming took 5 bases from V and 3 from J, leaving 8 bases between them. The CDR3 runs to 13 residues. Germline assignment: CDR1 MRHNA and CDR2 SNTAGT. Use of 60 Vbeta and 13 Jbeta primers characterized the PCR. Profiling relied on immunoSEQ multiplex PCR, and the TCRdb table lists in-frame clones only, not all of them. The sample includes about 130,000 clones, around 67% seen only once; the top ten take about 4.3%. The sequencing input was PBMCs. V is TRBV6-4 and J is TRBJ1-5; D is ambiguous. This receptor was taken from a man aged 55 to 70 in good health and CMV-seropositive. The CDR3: CASSSSINQPQHF. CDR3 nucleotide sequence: TGTGCCAGCAGTAGCTCAATCAATCAGCCCCAGCATTTT.